Sequencing of this TCR beta chain was carried out in a study of CD8 T cells in ankylosing spondylitis. Trimming took 10 bases from V and 0 from J, leaving 12 bases between them. The CDR3 runs 13 residues. CDR1 is KGHSH, CDR2 LQKENI, per germline. Each TCR beta library was made by quantitative 5'-RACE that incorporated molecular barcodes. MiXCR was run by TCRdb on the 5' RACE reads, yielding one entry per CDR3 protein. The profile shows some 250,000 distinct CDR3 sequences, roughly 8.6% of them singletons. A note on this clonotype: The antigen remains unidentified.

General study findings and limits: In reactive arthritis synovial fluid and blood, some motif variants had been reported before. Significant enrichment of disease-linked clones was reported in matched ankylosing spondylitis synovial fluid. A TCR beta motif of several highly homologous variants seemed to mark ankylosing spondylitis blood.

This clonotype was sampled from a male donor with ankylosing spondylitis or in good health (not recorded which). This rearrangement joins TRBV18 to TRBJ2-5; weak D call: TRBD1 (5 bases). The sample comprised blood, either unsorted or a sorted T cell fraction (not recorded which). CDR3 bases: TGTGCCACCTCTAGACAGTACCAAGAGACCCAGTACTTC. This codes for CATSRQYQETQYF.